This TCR beta chain was captured in a study of shared clonotypes between healthy human individuals. The germline V gene encodes CDR1 MDHEN and CDR2 SYDVKM. V lost 5 bases, J lost 3 bases, and 14 bases lay in between. The CDR3 length is 14 residues. Comment on this clone: Other DNA sequences in this sample translate to the same CDR3.

The data were produced by immunoSEQ multiplex PCR, yet TCRdb's version contains in-frame clones alone and is incomplete. The table lists more than 2 million clones, about 94% of them singletons. Terminally differentiated effector memory CD45RA+ cells were left out of the naive CD8 fraction, which was CD45RO-negative and positively selected for CCR7. This sequence was found in a man younger than 30 in good health. Some clones in this sample may be carry-over from other donors' samples. The source material was naive CD8+ T cells from PBMCs. V gene TRBV28 combines with J gene TRBJ2-7, with D possibly TRBD1 on 6 matching bases. The CDR3 DNA reads as TGTGCCAGCAGTCTACAGGGTGGCGGCTACGAGCAGTACTTC. Its translation: CASSLQGGGYEQYF. The full variable domain, its missing parts supplied by reference TRBV28 and TRBJ2-7, is DVKVTQSSRYLVKRTGEKVFLECVQDMDHENMFWYRQDPGLGLRLIYFSYDVKMKEKGDIPEGYSVSREKKERFSLILESASTNQTSMYLCASSLQGGGYEQYFGPGTRLTVT.